Listed below are T cell receptor beta chains from one sample, sequenced in a study of blood T cell repertoires in COVID-19. The assay was immunoSEQ multiplex PCR, and TCRdb's table has in-frame clones only and misses some. Of over 250,000 clones in the sample, 70% to 90% are singletons; the top ten hold approximately 11%. The sample taken for sequencing was peripheral blood. These receptors were obtained from a woman aged 65 to 85 with acute or convalescent COVID-19. The CDR3 runs from the conserved cysteine through the conserved F or W. Each record gives: V gene, J gene, D gene, clone size, CDR3 protein, CDR3 DNA. The D gene is left open where the match is weak. Some rows mark clone size as missing; the rest say once, few, many or name a class of expanded clone.

TRBV7-3	TRBJ2-2	TRBD2	NA	CASSFGRGKIGELFF	TGTGCCAGCAGCTTTGGGCGGGGGAAGATCGGGGAGCTGTTTTTT
TRBV5-8	TRBJ2-1	TRBD2	NA	CASSFASGGYYNEQFF	TGTGCCAGCAGCTTCGCTAGCGGGGGATACTACAATGAGCAGTTCTTC
TRBV10-3	TRBJ2-6	TRBD1	NA	CATSREILGGLSGANVLTF	TGTGCCACCAGCAGAGAGATTTTAGGGGGCCTCTCTGGGGCCAACGTCCTGACTTTC
TRBV6-1	TRBJ1-2	NA	once	CASSDSPANYGYTF	TGTGCCAGCAGTGATTCCCCTGCTAACTATGGCTACACCTTC
TRBV19	TRBJ1-3	TRBD1	once	CASSIDGTGVGNTIYF	TGTGCCAGTAGTATAGATGGGACAGGGGTCGGAAACACCATATATTTT
TRBV5-1	TRBJ1-2	NA	few	CASSLTDDYGYTF	TGCGCCAGCAGCTTGACAGACGACTATGGCTACACCTTC
TRBV6-2/TRBV6-3	TRBJ1-3	NA	once	CASSYGGSGNTIYF	TGTGCCAGCAGTTATGGCGGCTCTGGAAACACCATATATTTT
TRBV7-9	TRBJ2-1	TRBD1	NA	CASSLWLGQGDNEQFF	TGTGCCAGCAGCTTATGGCTAGGACAGGGAGATAATGAGCAGTTCTTC
TRBV6-5	TRBJ1-1	TRBD1	NA	CASSYSGTGDYEAFF	TGTGCCAGCAGTTACTCCGGGACAGGGGACTATGAAGCTTTCTTT
TRBV30	TRBJ1-1	TRBD1	once	CAWSVAGQGGNTEAFF	TGTGCCTGGAGTGTAGCAGGACAGGGAGGAAACACTGAAGCTTTCTTT
TRBV6-1	TRBJ2-3	NA	NA	CASSEGARTDTQYF	TGTGCCAGCAGTGAGGGCGCACGCACAGATACGCAGTATTTT
TRBV5-1	TRBJ1-2	NA	NA	CASSLEGESGYTF	TGCGCCAGCAGCTTGGAGGGGGAGTCGGGCTACACCTTC
TRBV3-1/TRBV3-2	TRBJ1-5	NA	NA	CASSQTANSNQPQHF	TGTGCCAGCAGCCAAACAGCTAATAGCAATCAGCCCCAGCATTTT
TRBV20-1	TRBJ2-7	TRBD1	few	CSGGQEYEQYF	TGCAGTGGGGGACAGGAATACGAGCAGTACTTC
TRBV9	TRBJ1-1	NA	many	CASSAGGEGRANTEAFF	TGTGCCAGCAGCGCCGGAGGGGAGGGACGGGCGAACACTGAAGCTTTCTTT
TRBV12-3/TRBV12-4	TRBJ1-2	NA	NA	CASSFLTYGYTF	TGTGCCAGCAGTTTCCTAACCTATGGCTACACCTTC
TRBV6-5	TRBJ2-5	TRBD1	NA	CASSRQGGQETQYF	TGTGCCAGCAGCCGACAGGGGGGCCAAGAGACCCAGTACTTC
TRBV3-1/TRBV3-2	TRBJ1-2	NA	NA	CASRQTGYGYTF	TGTGCCAGCAGACAAACAGGCTATGGCTACACCTTC
TRBV24-1	TRBJ1-6	TRBD1	NA	CATSAQGASPLHF	TGTGCCACCAGTGCTCAGGGGGCCTCACCCCTCCACTTT
TRBV24-1	TRBJ1-2	NA	NA	CATSDPQKTGYGYTF	TGTGCCACCAGTGACCCGCAGAAAACCGGGTATGGCTACACCTTC
TRBV5-1	TRBJ1-2	TRBD1	once	CASSIGQGYGYTF	TGCGCCAGCAGCATCGGACAGGGCTATGGCTACACCTTC
TRBV3-1/TRBV3-2	TRBJ1-2	NA	NA	CASSQEGPGGNYGYTF	TGTGCCAGCAGCCAAGAGGGACCGGGGGGTAACTATGGCTACACCTTC
TRBV3-1/TRBV3-2	TRBJ1-1	NA	NA	CASSRAGEGEAFF	TGTGCCAGCAGCCGCGCCGGGGAAGGAGAAGCTTTCTTT
TRBV2	TRBJ1-1	NA	NA	CASSRQTPNTEAFF	TGTGCCAGCAGTCGACAGACCCCGAACACTGAAGCTTTCTTT
TRBV5-7	TRBJ2-7	TRBD2	NA	CASSTGPGREQYF	TGTGCCAGCAGCACGGGGCCCGGGAGGGAGCAGTACTTC
TRBV2	TRBJ2-1	NA	NA	CASQLTHYYNEQFF	TGTGCCAGCCAGTTAACCCACTACTACAATGAGCAGTTCTTC
TRBV7-8	TRBJ2-3	NA	NA	CASSLKRTDTQYF	TGTGCCAGCAGCTTAAAGCGCACAGATACGCAGTATTTT
TRBV29-1	TRBJ1-1	TRBD1	NA	CSVETGTAFF	TGCAGCGTTGAGACAGGGACAGCTTTCTTT
TRBV7-7	TRBJ2-1	NA	NA	CASSFSAGRNNEQFF	TGTGCCAGCAGCTTTTCCGCGGGGCGGAACAATGAGCAGTTCTTC
TRBV30	TRBJ1-2	TRBD1	NA	CAWNAGTDYGYTF	TGTGCCTGGAATGCCGGGACAGACTATGGCTACACCTTC
TRBV28	TRBJ2-1	TRBD2	NA	CASSSLAGGRNEQFF	TGTGCCAGCAGCTCCCTAGCGGGGGGGCGGAATGAGCAGTTCTTC
TRBV18	TRBJ2-1	NA	NA	CASSPTAGIYEQFF	TGTGCCAGCTCCCCCACTGCGGGTATCTATGAGCAGTTCTTC
TRBV13	TRBJ2-1	TRBD2	NA	CASSSILAGGPGGHEQFF	TGTGCCAGCAGCTCGATACTAGCGGGGGGGCCCGGAGGCCATGAGCAGTTCTTC
TRBV3-1/TRBV3-2	TRBJ2-2	NA	once	CASSQSSGSRTGELFF	TGTGCCAGCAGCCAGAGTTCAGGGTCGCGGACCGGGGAGCTGTTTTTT
TRBV19	TRBJ1-3	TRBD1	NA	CASIPGQISFWSGNTIYF	TGTGCCAGTATCCCGGGACAGATCTCGTTTTGGTCTGGAAACACCATATATTTT
TRBV19	TRBJ2-1	TRBD2	NA	CASSIDKGLAANEQFF	TGTGCCAGTAGTATAGACAAGGGACTAGCGGCGAATGAGCAGTTCTTC
TRBV3-1/TRBV3-2	TRBJ1-3	NA	NA	CASSEGRPSGNTIYF	TGTGCCAGCAGCGAGGGGAGGCCCTCTGGAAACACCATATATTTT
TRBV2	TRBJ1-5	NA	once	CASSDEYSNQPQHF	TGTGCCAGCAGTGATGAGTATAGCAATCAGCCCCAGCATTTT
TRBV3-1/TRBV3-2	TRBJ2-1	TRBD1	NA	CASSPRDREYNEQFF	TGTGCCAGCAGCCCCCGGGACAGGGAATACAATGAGCAGTTCTTC
TRBV14	TRBJ1-1	NA	few	CASSQDRTGIDTEAFF	TGTGCCAGCAGCCAAGATCGAACCGGGATCGACACTGAAGCTTTCTTT
TRBV7-2	TRBJ2-3	NA	NA	CASSLGGRTDTQYF	TGTGCCAGCAGCTTGGGGGGAAGAACAGATACGCAGTATTTT
TRBV7-9	TRBJ2-2	NA	NA	CANSRDLNTGELFF	TGTGCCAATTCTCGGGATCTGAACACCGGGGAGCTGTTTTTT
TRBV20-1	TRBJ1-2	NA	NA	CSASVRDTAYGYTF	TGCAGTGCTAGTGTCCGGGACACTGCATATGGCTACACCTTC
TRBV6-2/TRBV6-3	TRBJ1-1	TRBD1	NA	CASSQTDRGLTEAFF	TGTGCCAGCAGTCAGACGGACAGGGGGCTCACTGAAGCTTTCTTT
TRBV29-1	TRBJ2-7	TRBD1	NA	CSGGTGGTEQYF	TGCAGCGGGGGTACAGGGGGAACCGAGCAGTACTTC
TRBV7-9	TRBJ1-1	NA	NA	CASSTQQGGTEAFF	TGTGCCAGCAGCACACAGCAGGGAGGCACTGAAGCTTTCTTT